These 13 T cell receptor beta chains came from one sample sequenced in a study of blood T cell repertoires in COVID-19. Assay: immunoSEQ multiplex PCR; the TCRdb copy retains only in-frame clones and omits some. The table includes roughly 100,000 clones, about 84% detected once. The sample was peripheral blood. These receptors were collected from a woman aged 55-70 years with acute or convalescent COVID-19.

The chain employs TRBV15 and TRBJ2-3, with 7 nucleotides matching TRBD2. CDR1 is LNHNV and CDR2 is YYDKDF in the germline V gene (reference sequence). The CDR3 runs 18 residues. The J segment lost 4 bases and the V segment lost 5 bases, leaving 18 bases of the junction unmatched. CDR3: CATSAFSRAGEGADTQYF. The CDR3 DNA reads TGTGCCACCAGCGCTTTTTCACGGGCGGGAGAAGGGGCAGATACGCAGTATTTT.

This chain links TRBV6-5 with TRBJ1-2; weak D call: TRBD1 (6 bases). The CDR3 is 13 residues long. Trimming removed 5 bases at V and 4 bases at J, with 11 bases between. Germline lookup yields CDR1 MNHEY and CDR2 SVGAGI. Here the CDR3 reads CASSRTARYGYTF. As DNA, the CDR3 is TGTGCCAGCAGTCGGACAGCCCGCTATGGCTACACCTTC.

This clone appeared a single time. Here the CDR3 reads CASGPRGKNTEAFF. Written as DNA, the CDR3 is TGTGCCAGCGGACCCAGGGGGAAGAACACTGAAGCTTTCTTT. V and J are TRBV28 and TRBJ1-1, with 7 bases fitting TRBD1. The J segment lost 1 base and the V segment lost 8 bases, leaving 7 bases of the junction unmatched. Per the germline V gene, CDR1 is MDHEN and CDR2 is SYDVKM. The CDR3 runs to 14 residues.

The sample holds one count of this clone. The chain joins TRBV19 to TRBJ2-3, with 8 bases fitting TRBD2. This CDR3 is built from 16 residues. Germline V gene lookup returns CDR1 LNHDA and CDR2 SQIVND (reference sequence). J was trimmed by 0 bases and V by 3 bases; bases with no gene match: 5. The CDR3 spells CASSMLTSESTDTQYF. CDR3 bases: TGTGCCAGTAGTATGCTGACTAGCGAGAGCACAGATACGCAGTATTTT. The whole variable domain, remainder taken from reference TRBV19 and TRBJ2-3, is DGGITQSPKYLFRKEGQNVTLSCEQNLNHDAMYWYRQDPGQGLRLIYYSQIVNDFQKGDIAEGYSVSREKKESFPLTVTSAQKNPTAFYLCASSMLTSESTDTQYFGPGTRLTVL.

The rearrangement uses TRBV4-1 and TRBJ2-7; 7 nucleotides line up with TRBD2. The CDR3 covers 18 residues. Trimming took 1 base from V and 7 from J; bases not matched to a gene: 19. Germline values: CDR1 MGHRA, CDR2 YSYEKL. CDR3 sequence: CASSQVRSGATPTEEQYF. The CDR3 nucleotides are TGCGCCAGCAGCCAAGTACGCAGCGGGGCTACCCCGACTGAAGAGCAGTACTTC.

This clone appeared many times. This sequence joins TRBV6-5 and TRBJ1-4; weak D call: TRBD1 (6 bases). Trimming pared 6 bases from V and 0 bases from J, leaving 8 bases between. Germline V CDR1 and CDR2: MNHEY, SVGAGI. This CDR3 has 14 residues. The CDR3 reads CASRDSTTNEKLFF. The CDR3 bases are TGTGCCAGCAGGGACAGTACAACTAATGAAAAACTGTTTTTT.

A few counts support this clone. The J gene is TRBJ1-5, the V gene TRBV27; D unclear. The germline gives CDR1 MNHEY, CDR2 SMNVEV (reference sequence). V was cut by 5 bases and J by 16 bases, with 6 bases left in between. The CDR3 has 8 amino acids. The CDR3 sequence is CASSPFHF. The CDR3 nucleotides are TGTGCCAGCAGTCCCTTCCATTTT.

CDR3 sequence: CASSLMRASAKDTQYF. The DNA of the CDR3 is TGTGCCAGCAGTTTAATGAGGGCTAGCGCTAAAGATACGCAGTATTTT. This chain connects TRBV27 to TRBJ2-3, with D tentatively TRBD2 (6 bases). The CDR3 runs to 16 residues. Germline V gene data show CDR1 as MNHEY and CDR2 as SMNVEV (reference sequence). V was shortened by 2 bases and J by 5 bases, with 17 bases between the two germline ends.

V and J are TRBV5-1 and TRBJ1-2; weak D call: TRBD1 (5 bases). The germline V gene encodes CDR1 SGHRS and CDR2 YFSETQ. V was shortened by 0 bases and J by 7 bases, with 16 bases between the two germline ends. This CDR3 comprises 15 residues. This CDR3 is CASSLEGAPEFGYTF. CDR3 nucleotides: TGCGCCAGCAGCTTGGAAGGGGCCCCGGAGTTTGGCTACACCTTC. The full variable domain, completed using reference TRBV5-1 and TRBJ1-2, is KAGVTQTPRYLIKTRGQQVTLSCSPISGHRSVSWYQQTPGQGLQFLFEYFSETQRNKGNFPGRFSGRQFSNSRSEMNVSTLELGDSALYLCASSLEGAPEFGYTFGSGTRLTVV.

CDR3 bases: TGCGCCAGCAGCTTAGCGCAGGGGGCTTTCGGCTACACCTTC. Its translation is CASSLAQGAFGYTF. The chain employs TRBV5-1 and TRBJ1-2; 8 nucleotides align to TRBD1. The J segment lost 8 bases and the V segment lost 2 bases, leaving 8 bases of the junction unmatched. CDR1 and CDR2 (germline): SGHRS, YFSETQ. The CDR3 is 14 residues long.

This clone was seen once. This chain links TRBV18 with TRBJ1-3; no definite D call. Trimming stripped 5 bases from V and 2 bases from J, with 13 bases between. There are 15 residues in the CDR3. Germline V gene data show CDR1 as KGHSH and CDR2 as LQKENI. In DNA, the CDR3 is TGTGCCAGCTCAAACAACCGGCAGGCTGGAAACACCATATATTTT. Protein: CASSNNRQAGNTIYF. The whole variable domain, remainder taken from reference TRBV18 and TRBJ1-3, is NAGVMQNPRHLVRRRGQEARLRCSPMKGHSHVYWYRQLPEEGLKFMVYLQKENIIDESGMPKERFSAEFPKEGPSILRIQQVVRGDSAAYFCASSNNRQAGNTIYFGEGSWLTVV.

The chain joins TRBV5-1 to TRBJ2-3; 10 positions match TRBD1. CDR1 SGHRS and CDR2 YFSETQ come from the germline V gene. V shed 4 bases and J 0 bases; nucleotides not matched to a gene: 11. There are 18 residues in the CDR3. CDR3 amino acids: CASSTGQGDFLSTDTQYF. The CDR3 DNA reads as TGCGCCAGCAGCACTGGACAGGGGGACTTTCTAAGCACAGATACGCAGTATTTT.

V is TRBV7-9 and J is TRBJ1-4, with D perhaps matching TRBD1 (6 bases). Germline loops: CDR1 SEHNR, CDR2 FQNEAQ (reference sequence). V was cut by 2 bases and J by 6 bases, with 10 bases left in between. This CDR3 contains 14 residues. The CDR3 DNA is TGTGCCAGCAGCTTAACAGGGAGGGATGAAAAACTGTTTTTT. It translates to CASSLTGRDEKLFF. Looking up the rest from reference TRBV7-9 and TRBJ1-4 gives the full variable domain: DTGVSQNPRHKITKRGQNVTFRCDPISEHNRLYWYRQTLGQGPEFLTYFQNEAQLEKSRLLSDRFSAERPKGSFSTLEIQRTEQGDSAMYLCASSLTGRDEKLFFGSGTQLSVL.